Below are 25 T cell receptor beta chains sequenced from a single sample in a study of T cell responses to AZD1222 COVID-19 vaccine. The protocol was immunoSEQ multiplex PCR, while the TCRdb copy is restricted to in-frame clones and leaves out a portion. The table includes 150,000 or so clones, 90% to 95% detected once. Material: peripheral blood, obtained on day 0 of AZD1222 vaccination. These receptors came from an adult in good health.

The gene calls are TRBV3-1 (or the pseudogene TRBV3-2) and TRBJ1-6; D is ambiguous. V was pared by 4 bases and J by 8 bases, with 6 bases between. The germline V gene has CDR1 LGHDT and CDR2 YNNKEL (reference sequence). The CDR3 length is 12 residues. CDR3 bases: TGTGCCAGCAGCCCACCGTATTCACCCCTCCACTTT. As protein: CASSPPYSPLHF.

The rearrangement uses TRBV9 and TRBJ1-1; D possibly corresponds to TRBD1 (6 bases). CDR1 SGDLS and CDR2 YYNGEE come from the germline V gene. This CDR3 contains 13 residues. Trimming cost V 2 bases and J 7 bases, with 12 bases left between them. DNA of the CDR3: TGTGCCAGCAGCGTCAACAGGGACGGTGAAGCTTTCTTT. This sequence encodes CASSVNRDGEAFF. The variable domain in full, completed from reference TRBV9 and TRBJ1-1, reads DSGVTQTPKHLITATGQRVTLRCSPRSGDLSVYWYQQSLDQGLQFLIQYYNGEERAKGNILERFSAQQFPDLHSELNLSSLELGDSALYFCASSVNRDGEAFFGQGTRLTVV.

V is TRBV6-5 and J is TRBJ1-3, with D possibly being TRBD1 (6 bases). Trimming took 10 bases from V and 2 from J, leaving 12 bases between them. Germline V gene lookup returns CDR1 MNHEY and CDR2 SVGAGI. The CDR3 totals 13 residues. CDR3 bases: TGTGCCACCACACAGGGTCCTGGAAACACCATATATTTT. It codes for CATTQGPGNTIYF.

The chain joins TRBV19 to TRBJ1-4; tentative D call: TRBD1 (6 bases). Germline V CDR1 and CDR2: LNHDA, SQIVND (reference sequence). Between the trimmed V and J ends, which lost 10 bases and 2 bases, there was a span of 23 bases. CDR3 length: 17 residues. CDR3 protein: CAIATPRQEGTNEKLFF. In nucleotides, the CDR3 is TGTGCCATTGCCACCCCACGACAGGAGGGGACTAATGAAAAACTGTTTTTT.

The chain recombines TRBV4-2 with TRBJ1-5, with no clear D. CDR1 is LGHNA, CDR2 YNFKEQ, per germline. This CDR3 has 19 residues. Deletions cut 0 bases from V and 0 bases from J, with 18 bases between. As DNA, the CDR3 is TGTGCCAGCAGCCAAGACCCCCTCCTACAGTCAAATAGCAATCAGCCCCAGCATTTT. This codes for CASSQDPLLQSNSNQPQHF.

V gene TRBV11-3 combines with J gene TRBJ2-5; D remains ambiguous. Germline CDR1 SGHNT, CDR2 YENEEA. V was trimmed by 5 bases and J by 1 base, leaving 8 bases between them. The CDR3 contains 13 residues. The CDR3 coding sequence is TGTGCCAGCAGCAACGCCCCCCAAGAGACCCAGTACTTC. It is translated as CASSNAPQETQYF.

V gene TRBV18 combines with J gene TRBJ2-1, with 8 positions matching TRBD2. The CDR3 has 16 amino acids. Germline-derived CDR1 and CDR2 are KGHSH and LQKENI. Losses at the gene ends were 6 bases for V and 2 bases for J; bases not matched to a gene: 9. This CDR3 reads CASSSRAGGTYNEQFF. For the CDR3, the DNA is TGTGCCAGCTCGTCGAGGGCGGGAGGTACCTACAATGAGCAGTTCTTC. The full variable domain, completed using reference TRBV18 and TRBJ2-1, is NAGVMQNPRHLVRRRGQEARLRCSPMKGHSHVYWYRQLPEEGLKFMVYLQKENIIDESGMPKERFSAEFPKEGPSILRIQQVVRGDSAAYFCASSSRAGGTYNEQFFGPGTRLTVL.

The chain's CDR3 is CASSQDWQGAVTGELFF. The DNA of the CDR3 is TGCGCCAGCAGCCAAGATTGGCAGGGGGCCGTTACCGGGGAGCTGTTTTTT. The chain joins TRBV4-3 to TRBJ2-2, with 8 bases that match TRBD1. The V and J ends lost 0 bases and 5 bases, in that order; junction bases with no gene match: 8. The CDR3 has 17 amino acids. Looked up from germline, CDR1 is LGHNA and CDR2 is YSLEER.

The chain is built from TRBV10-3 and TRBJ2-5, with a possible D match to TRBD1 (5 bases). This CDR3 contains 13 residues. V shed 4 bases and J shed 5 bases, with 11 bases lying between them. The germline V gene encodes CDR1 ENHRY and CDR2 SYGVKD. In nucleotides, the CDR3 is TGTGCCATCAGTGCAGGGCAAGAGGAGACCCAGTACTTC. Protein product: CAISAGQEETQYF.

CDR3 protein: CATSLRGHGRETQYF. The CDR3 DNA follows: TGTGCCACCAGTTTGAGGGGGCATGGCCGGGAGACCCAGTACTTC. The chain employs TRBV24-1 and TRBJ2-5; the match to TRBD1 covers 7 bases. Germline V CDR1 and CDR2: KGHDR, SFDVKD. This CDR3 contains 15 residues. V lost 6 bases and J lost 5; bases outside the gene matches: 11.

V is TRBV10-3 and J is TRBJ1-4, with 7 bases aligning to TRBD1. Trimming removed 2 bases from V and 8 bases from J; junction bases left unmatched: 2. Germline V lookup: CDR1 ENHRY, CDR2 SYGVKD. The CDR3 sequence is 13 residues long. CDR3 amino acids: CAISEGGGEKLFF. The CDR3 nucleotides read TGTGCCATCAGTGAGGGAGGGGGCGAAAAACTGTTTTTT.

J is TRBJ1-5 and V is TRBV30; 7 bases align to TRBD1. The CDR3 is made up of 16 amino acids. V lost 2 bases and J lost 4; bases outside the gene matches: 11. Germline CDR1 is GTSNPN and CDR2 is SVGIG (reference sequence). CDR3 sequence (DNA): TGTGCCTGGAGTAACTTAGGGACAGTCTATAATCAGCCCCAGCATTTT. Translating it yields CAWSNLGTVYNQPQHF.

This chain joins TRBV4-3 and TRBJ1-4, with 10 bases that match TRBD1. V lost 4 bases, J lost 5 bases, and 7 bases stayed unmatched. From germline, CDR1 is LGHNA and CDR2 YSLEER. CDR3 size: 16 residues. The CDR3 reads CASSRNGGQGNEKLFF. The CDR3 DNA follows: TGCGCCAGCAGCCGAAATGGGGGACAGGGGAATGAAAAACTGTTTTTT.

This sequence joins TRBV6-5 and TRBJ2-7; either TRBD1 or TRBD2 may fit D (5 bases each). The CDR3 is 12 residues long. CDR1 MNHEY and CDR2 SVGAGI come from the germline V gene. Trimming took off 8 bases at V and 4 bases at J, with 12 bases between the two ends. The CDR3 sequence is CASRDQLYEQYF. In DNA, the CDR3 is TGTGCCAGCCGGGACCAATTATACGAGCAGTACTTC.

This clone occurred once. The CDR3 is CASSRWDRVKGEQYF. The DNA of the CDR3 is TGCGCCAGCAGTCGTTGGGACAGGGTAAAAGGGGAGCAGTACTTC. J is TRBJ2-7 and V is TRBV23-1; 9 bases match TRBD1. TRBV23-1 is an open reading frame, and its role is uncertain. Trimming removed 4 bases from V and 7 bases from J; junction bases left unmatched: 11. CDR3 size: 15 residues.

The chain links TRBV5-8 to TRBJ2-2; TRBD2 might be the D (5 bases). V lost 0 bases, J lost 0 bases, and 6 bases lay in between. From germline, CDR1 is SGHTS and CDR2 YDEGEE. The CDR3 extends over 15 amino acids. Here the CDR3 reads CASSLAGTNTGELFF. The CDR3 bases are TGTGCCAGCAGCTTGGCGGGGACGAACACCGGGGAGCTGTTTTTT.

V is TRBV2 and J is TRBJ2-3; D not certain. The CDR3 length is 12 residues. Trimming pared 8 bases from V and 2 bases from J, leaving 8 bases between. The germline gives CDR1 SNHLY, CDR2 FYNNEI. The CDR3 spells CASGGTTDTQYF. Here the CDR3 DNA reads TGTGCCAGCGGCGGTACCACAGATACGCAGTATTTT.

The rearrangement joins TRBV6-6 to TRBJ2-7; TRBD1 matches at 8 bases. Per the germline V gene, CDR1 is MNHNY and CDR2 is SVGAGI (reference sequence). This CDR3 has 15 residues. V lost 0 bases and J lost 2; bases outside the gene matches: 3. The chain's CDR3 is CASSYSGTGPYEQYF. The CDR3 bases are TGTGCCAGCAGTTACTCAGGGACAGGACCCTACGAGCAGTACTTC.

The chain couples TRBV5-1 to TRBJ2-2; either TRBD1 or TRBD2 may fit D (6 bases each). V was clipped by 2 bases and J by 2 bases, with 10 bases between them. CDR1 and CDR2 (germline): SGHRS, YFSETQ. The CDR3 has 15 residues. Here the CDR3 DNA reads TGCGCCAGCAGCTTACCGGGGGCAAACACCGGGGAGCTGTTTTTT. This encodes CASSLPGANTGELFF.

V gene TRBV6-4 combines with J gene TRBJ1-5; D is undetermined. This CDR3 contains 14 residues. Germline-derived CDR1 and CDR2 are MRHNA and SNTAGT. Trimming left V 4 bases short and J 6 bases short, with 13 bases between. CDR3 sequence reads: CASSASREGQPQHF. DNA for the CDR3: TGTGCCAGCAGTGCCTCGAGGGAGGGTCAGCCCCAGCATTTT.

The chain combines TRBV5-1 with TRBJ2-4; perhaps D is TRBD1 or TRBD2 (5 bases each). Germline-derived CDR1 and CDR2 are SGHRS and YFSETQ. The length of the CDR3 is 14 residues. V was pared by 4 bases and J by 5 bases, with 13 bases between. The CDR3 nucleotides are TGCGCCAGCAGCGGCCAGGGAGCGGAAAACATTCAGTACTTC. Translation gives CASSGQGAENIQYF. The variable domain in full, with the rest retrieved from reference TRBV5-1 and TRBJ2-4, is KAGVTQTPRYLIKTRGQQVTLSCSPISGHRSVSWYQQTPGQGLQFLFEYFSETQRNKGNFPGRFSGRQFSNSRSEMNVSTLELGDSALYLCASSGQGAENIQYFGAGTRLSVL.

V is TRBV7-8 and J is TRBJ2-5; perhaps TRBD1 as D (6 bases). Germline values: CDR1 SGHVS, CDR2 FQNEAQ. The V gene lost 2 bases and the J gene lost 11 bases, with 18 bases spanning the gap. CDR3 size: 14 residues. The CDR3 region is CASSLLTGHGPQYF. CDR3 coding DNA: TGTGCCAGCAGCTTACTAACAGGGCATGGACCACAGTACTTC.

The chain recombines TRBV19 with TRBJ1-1; 8 bases agree with TRBD1. Trimming at V came to 4 bases and at J to 2 bases, leaving 3 bases not matched to a gene. Germline V gene sequence: CDR1 LNHDA, CDR2 SQIVND (reference sequence). The CDR3 has 14 residues. The CDR3 coding sequence is TGTGCCAGTAGTAGCGGACAGGGAAACACTGAAGCTTTCTTT. Protein product: CASSSGQGNTEAFF.

V and J are TRBV29-1 and TRBJ2-7; D remains unclear. Trimming took off 0 bases at V and 5 bases at J, with 8 bases between the two ends. Looked up from germline, CDR1 is SQVTM and CDR2 is ANQGSEA. The CDR3 contains 12 residues. The CDR3: CSVEDYVHEQYF. In nucleotides, the CDR3 is TGCAGCGTTGAAGATTATGTTCACGAGCAGTACTTC.

The chain links TRBV27 to TRBJ1-2; D gene uncertain. The CDR3 extends over 13 amino acids. The germline V and J ends were trimmed by 6 bases and 4 bases, with 12 bases remaining between them. Germline assignment: CDR1 MNHEY and CDR2 SMNVEV (reference sequence). CDR3: CASSYAGSYGYTF. CDR3 bases: TGTGCCAGCAGCTATGCCGGATCCTATGGCTACACCTTC.